Detailed here is one T cell receptor beta chain. Its antigen is as yet unknown. This sample was included in a study of shared clonotypes between healthy human individuals. Overall study results and limits: Only blood underwent sampling, and tissue repertoires likely differ.

Germline V gene data show CDR1 as MGHDK and CDR2 as SYGVNS. Between the trimmed V and J ends, which lost 1 base and 0 bases, there was a span of 9 bases. The CDR3 covers 15 residues. Sequencing was performed with immunoSEQ multiplex PCR; in TCRdb, only in-frame clones are kept and a portion is missing. Of about 2,500,000 clones in the sample, around 94% are singletons; the top ten hold 0.14%. The V gene is TRBV25-1, the J gene TRBJ1-1, with D possibly being TRBD1 (5 bases). What was sequenced was naive CD4+ T cells sorted from blood. Subset denoted: CD45RA+ positively selected. The sequence was obtained from a man aged 18 to 29 in good health. CDR3 amino acids: CASSELGTVNTEAFF. DNA for the CDR3: TGTGCCAGCAGTGAATTAGGGACGGTGAACACTGAAGCTTTCTTT. Complete variable domain (other parts from reference TRBV25-1 and TRBJ1-1): EADIYQTPRYLVIGTGKKITLECSQTMGHDKMYWYQQDPGMELHLIHYSYGVNSTEKGDLSSESTVSRIRTEHFPLTLESARPSHTSQYLCASSELGTVNTEAFFGQGTRLTVV.